This TCR beta chain was observed in a study of sequential checkpoint blockade in melanoma (dated by TCRdb to the late 2010s). At the level of the whole study: Patients were randomized 1:1 to first-line nivolumab followed by ipilimumab (arm A) or ipilimumab followed by nivolumab (arm B). Both trial sequences were followed by maintenance nivolumab. Overall results and qualifications from the work: Larger, independent patient cohorts are needed to validate the response-prediction model that combines TCR metrics and mutation burden.

Note on this clone: Its antigen is currently not known. Base-call qualities are not available, and no considerably larger clone is one nucleotide away.

TCRbeta CDR3 regions were immunosequenced from genomic DNA with the immunoSEQ Assay. Prior to high-throughput sequencing, genomic DNA was amplified by bias-controlled multiplex PCR. Under the source paper's analysis protocol: To quantify the absolute abundance of each unique TCRbeta CDR3 region, the sequences were collapsed and filtered. Clonality, defined as 1 minus Pielou's evenness, was calculated using only productive rearrangements. A previously published method was used to identify clones with significantly greater frequencies in on-treatment samples than in baseline samples. TCRdb obtained this table from immuneACCESS and retained in-frame rearrangements with V and J assigned. These tables miss some clones; where compared with another copy, unresolved V genes account for less than half of the shortfall, and the remainder is unexplained. The V and J calls and clone size were taken over from that table, and D and trimming were inferred from the DNA. The sample includes over 10,000 clones, with about 72% observed a single time. The top ten hold about 50% of the sample.

According to the study, the label for this sample's treatment or condition signals: randomized to nivolumab then ipilimumab (arm A) or the reverse (arm B). Prior DNA-damaging chemotherapy had not been received by any trial patient. On a FACS Aria II flow cytometer, live CD3+CD8+ cells that were negative for CD19 and CD56 were sorted from thawed PBMCs. The samples were obtained from melanoma patients enrolled in CheckMate 064, an open-label, randomized phase II trial testing sequential checkpoint blockade. Leukapheresis was used to collect peripheral blood mononuclear cells, which were then purified with Ficoll-Paque and frozen in human serum with about 10% DMSO. Immediately after sorting, the purity of the sorted blood CD3+CD8+ cells was confirmed to be >98%, and DNA was then extracted. Ends trimmed: V by 0 bases, J by 5 bases; bases unmatched to a gene: 0. The germline V gene supplies CDR1 MNHEY and CDR2 SVGAGI. Spanning cysteine to phenylalanine, the CDR3 consists of 15 amino acids. The entry retains the CDR3 DNA only, 45 bases that are in frame from base 1.

The rearrangement joined TRBV6-5 to TRBJ2-1; 11 bases in between match TRBD2. The receptor's source is a human patient with melanoma. Some clones in this sample may be carry-over from other donors' samples. Sample: CD8+ T cells sorted from blood (inferred from file names), taken from a patient given nivolumab and ipilimumab in sequence. The nucleotide sequence reads TGTGCCAGCAGTTACTCGACTAGCGGGGACAATGAGCAGTTCTTC. Its translation reads: CASSYSTSGDNEQFF.